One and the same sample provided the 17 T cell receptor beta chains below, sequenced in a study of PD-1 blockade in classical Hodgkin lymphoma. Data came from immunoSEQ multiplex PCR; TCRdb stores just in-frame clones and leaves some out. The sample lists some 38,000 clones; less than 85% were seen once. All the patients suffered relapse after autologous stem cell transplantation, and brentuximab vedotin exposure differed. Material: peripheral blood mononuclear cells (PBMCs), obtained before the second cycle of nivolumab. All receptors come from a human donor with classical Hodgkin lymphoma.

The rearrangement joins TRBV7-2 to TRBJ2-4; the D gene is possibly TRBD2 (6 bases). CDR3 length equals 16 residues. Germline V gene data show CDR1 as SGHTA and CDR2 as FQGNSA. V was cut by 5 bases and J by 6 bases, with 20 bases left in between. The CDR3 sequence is CASSGTGLPPGNIQYF. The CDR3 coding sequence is TGTGCCAGCAGCGGAACGGGACTCCCACCAGGAAACATTCAGTACTTC.

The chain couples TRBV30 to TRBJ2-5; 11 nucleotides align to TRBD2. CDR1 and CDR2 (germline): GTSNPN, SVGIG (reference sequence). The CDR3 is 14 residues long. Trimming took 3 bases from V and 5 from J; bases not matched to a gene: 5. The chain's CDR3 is CAWSKGLAGETQYF. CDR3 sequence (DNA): TGTGCCTGGAGCAAAGGACTAGCGGGTGAGACCCAGTACTTC.

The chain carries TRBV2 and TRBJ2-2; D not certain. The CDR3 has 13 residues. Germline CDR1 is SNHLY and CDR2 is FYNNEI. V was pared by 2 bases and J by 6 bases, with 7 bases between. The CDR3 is CASSETGSGELFF. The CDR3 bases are TGTGCCAGCAGTGAAACGGGTTCCGGGGAGCTGTTTTTT.

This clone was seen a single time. DNA of the CDR3: TGTGCCAGCAGCTTAAAGGGGGCACAAGATACGCAGTATTTT. Residues: CASSLKGAQDTQYF. The chain joins TRBV5-4 to TRBJ2-3, with 7 bases matching TRBD1. The V segment lost 2 bases and the J segment 5 bases; nucleotides outside the gene matches: 5. This CDR3 is built from 14 residues. Per the germline V gene, CDR1 is SGHNT and CDR2 is YYREEE (reference sequence). The full variable domain, with the rest looked up from reference TRBV5-4 and TRBJ2-3, is ETGVTQSPTHLIKTRGQQVTLRCSSQSGHNTVSWYQQALGQGPQFIFQYYREEENGRGNFPPRFSGLQFPNYSSELNVNALELDDSALYLCASSLKGAQDTQYFGPGTRLTVL.

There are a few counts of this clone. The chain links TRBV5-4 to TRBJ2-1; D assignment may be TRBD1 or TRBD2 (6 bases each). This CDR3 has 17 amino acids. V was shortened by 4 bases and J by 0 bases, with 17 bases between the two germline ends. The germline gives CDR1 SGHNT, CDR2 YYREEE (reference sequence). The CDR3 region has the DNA TGTGCCAGCAGCGCGTCACTACAGGGAGGCTCCTACAATGAGCAGTTCTTC. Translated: CASSASLQGGSYNEQFF.

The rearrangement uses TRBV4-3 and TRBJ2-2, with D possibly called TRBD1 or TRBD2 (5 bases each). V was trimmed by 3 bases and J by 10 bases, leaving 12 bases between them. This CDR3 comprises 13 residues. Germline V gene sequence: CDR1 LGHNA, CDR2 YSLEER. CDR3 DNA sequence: TGCGCCAGCAGCCAGGGACCCCTTAAGGAGCTGTTTTTT. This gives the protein CASSQGPLKELFF.

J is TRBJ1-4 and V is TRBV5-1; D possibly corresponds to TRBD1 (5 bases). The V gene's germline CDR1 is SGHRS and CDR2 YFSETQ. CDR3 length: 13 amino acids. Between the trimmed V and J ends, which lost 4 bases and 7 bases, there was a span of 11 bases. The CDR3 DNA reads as TGCGCCAGCAGCGCCGGGACCAGTGAAAAACTGTTTTTT. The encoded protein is CASSAGTSEKLFF.

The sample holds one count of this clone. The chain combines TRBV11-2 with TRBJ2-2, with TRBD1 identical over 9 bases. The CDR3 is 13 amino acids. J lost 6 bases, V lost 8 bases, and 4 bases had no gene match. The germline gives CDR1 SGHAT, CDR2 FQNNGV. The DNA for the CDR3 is TGTGCCAGCTCAACAGGGGGCCCCGGGGAGCTGTTTTTT. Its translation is CASSTGGPGELFF.

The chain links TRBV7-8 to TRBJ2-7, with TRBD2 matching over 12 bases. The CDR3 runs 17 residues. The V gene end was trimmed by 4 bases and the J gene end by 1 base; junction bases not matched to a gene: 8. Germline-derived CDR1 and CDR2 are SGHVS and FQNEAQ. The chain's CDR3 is CASSWKTGTSGSYEQYF. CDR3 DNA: TGTGCCAGCAGCTGGAAGACCGGGACTAGCGGGTCCTACGAGCAGTACTTC.

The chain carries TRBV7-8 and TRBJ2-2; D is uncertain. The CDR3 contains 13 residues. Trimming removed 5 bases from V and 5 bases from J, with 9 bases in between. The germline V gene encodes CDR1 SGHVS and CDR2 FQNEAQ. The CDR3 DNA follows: TGTGCCAGCAGCGAAGTGGAGACCGGGGAGCTGTTTTTT. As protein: CASSEVETGELFF.

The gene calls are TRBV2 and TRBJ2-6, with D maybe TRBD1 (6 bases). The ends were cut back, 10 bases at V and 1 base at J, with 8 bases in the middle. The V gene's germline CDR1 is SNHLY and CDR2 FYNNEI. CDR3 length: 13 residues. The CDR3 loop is CANTGSGANVLTF. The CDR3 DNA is TGTGCCAACACAGGGTCTGGGGCCAACGTCCTGACTTTC.

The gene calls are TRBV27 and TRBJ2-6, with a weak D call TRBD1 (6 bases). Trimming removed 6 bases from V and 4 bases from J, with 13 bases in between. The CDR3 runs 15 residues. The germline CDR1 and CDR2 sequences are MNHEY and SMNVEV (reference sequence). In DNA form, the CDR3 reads TGTGCCAGCAGGCAGGGGAACGGAGGGGCCAACGTCCTGACTTTC. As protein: CASRQGNGGANVLTF.

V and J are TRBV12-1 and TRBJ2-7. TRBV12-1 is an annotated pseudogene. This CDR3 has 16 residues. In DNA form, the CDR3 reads TGTGCCAGCAGCCCAAATACCCGGGACGGACCCTACGAGCAGTACTTC. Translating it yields CASSPNTRDGPYEQYF.

CDR3 in DNA: TGCGCCAGCAGCCGCCGACAGGACTCCATGGAAAAACTGTTTTTT. As protein: CASSRRQDSMEKLFF. The rearrangement uses TRBV4-3 and TRBJ1-4; D is possibly TRBD1 (6 bases). Germline V gives CDR1 LGHNA, CDR2 YSLEER. Trimming pared 4 bases from V and 8 bases from J, leaving 17 bases between. This CDR3 has 15 amino acids.

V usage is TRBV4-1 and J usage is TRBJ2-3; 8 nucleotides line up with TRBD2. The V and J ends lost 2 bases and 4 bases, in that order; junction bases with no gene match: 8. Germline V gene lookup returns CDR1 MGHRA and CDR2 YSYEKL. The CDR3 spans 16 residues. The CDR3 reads CASSQFGSGAADTQYF. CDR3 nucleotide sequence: TGCGCCAGCAGCCAATTTGGTAGCGGGGCGGCAGATACGCAGTATTTT.

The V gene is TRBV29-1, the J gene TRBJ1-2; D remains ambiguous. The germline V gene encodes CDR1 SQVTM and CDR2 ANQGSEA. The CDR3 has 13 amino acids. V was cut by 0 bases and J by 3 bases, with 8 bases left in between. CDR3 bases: TGCAGCGTTGAAGAAATAGGAGACTATGGCTACACCTTC. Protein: CSVEEIGDYGYTF.

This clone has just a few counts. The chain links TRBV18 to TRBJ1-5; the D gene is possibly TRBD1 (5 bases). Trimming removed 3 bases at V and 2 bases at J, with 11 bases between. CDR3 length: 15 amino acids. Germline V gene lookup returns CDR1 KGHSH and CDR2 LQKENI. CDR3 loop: CASSPGGVGNQPQHF. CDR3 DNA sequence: TGTGCCAGCTCACCGGGGGGGGTCGGCAATCAGCCCCAGCATTTT.